This T cell receptor beta chain was retrieved from a study of T-cell memory formation after mild COVID-19. As for the study in general: TCR clusters were largely donor specific.

The TCR alpha and TCR beta cDNA libraries, bearing sample barcodes and UMIs, were generated by 5'RACE using constant-segment primers. MiXCR was run by TCRdb on the 5' RACE reads, yielding one entry per CDR3 protein. The table has a few hundred thousand distinct CDR3 sequences, roughly a fifth seen once. The source is a young man who had mild COVID-19 (a few samples of this study predate the infection). Cell type and time point are not known. Specimen: PBMCs or a T cell subset sorted from them (not recorded which).

CDR3 sequence: CASSLSGRANYGYTF. The CDR3 nucleotides are TGTGCCAGCAGCTTGTCCGGCCGAGCTAACTATGGCTACACCTTC. J is TRBJ1-2 and V is TRBV5-6; unclear D gene. The V and J ends lost 1 base and 0 bases respectively, with 10 bases between them. The CDR3 is 15 amino acids. Germline CDR1 is SGHDT and CDR2 is YYEEEE.